The 4 T cell receptor beta chains in this list originate from one sample, sequenced in a study of OX40 agonist ivuxolimab in advanced cancers. TCRdb's copy holds only in-frame clones and misses some; the assay was immunoSEQ multiplex PCR. This table has just under 35,000 clones, 92% appearing once. Sequenced here: CD4+ or CD8+ T cells sorted from blood, sampled in a trial of the OX40 agonist ivuxolimab. These receptors originate from an adult with an advanced solid tumor such as melanoma, head and neck, liver or kidney cancer.

This chain connects TRBV11-2 to TRBJ1-1, with no clear D. Germline CDR1 reads SGHAT; CDR2 reads FQNNGV. The CDR3 sequence is 14 residues long. V lost 5 bases and J lost 0, with 10 bases in between. The CDR3 loop reads CASSPRSMNTEAFF. DNA for the CDR3: TGTGCCAGCAGCCCCCGGAGTATGAACACTGAAGCTTTCTTT.

Sample share makes this clone large. The rearrangement links TRBV9 to TRBJ1-5; D unclear. Trimming cost V 4 bases and J 3 bases, with 5 bases left between them. Germline assignment: CDR1 SGDLS and CDR2 YYNGEE. The CDR3 has 12 residues. CDR3 in amino acids: CASSKDNQPQHF. The CDR3 DNA follows: TGTGCCAGCAGCAAGGACAATCAGCCCCAGCATTTT.

The rearrangement links TRBV5-1 to TRBJ1-2; D is uncertain. CDR1 is SGHRS, CDR2 YFSETQ, per germline. V shed 2 bases and J shed 9 bases, with 14 bases lying between them. This CDR3 region has 13 residues. For the CDR3, the DNA is TGCGCCAGCAGCTTTGAGTCTATGGGCCGCTACACCTTC. Its protein is CASSFESMGRYTF.

This clone was seen only once. The chain uses TRBV5-4 and TRBJ2-7, with 10 bases matching TRBD2. With 1 base clipped from V and 2 bases from J, the junction kept 3 bases outside the gene matches. The CDR3 is 15 residues long. Germline CDR1 reads SGHNT; CDR2 reads YYREEE (reference sequence). CDR3 in DNA: TGTGCCAGCAGCTTGTCTAGCGGGGGAGCCTACGAGCAGTACTTC. Amino acid sequence: CASSLSSGGAYEQYF.